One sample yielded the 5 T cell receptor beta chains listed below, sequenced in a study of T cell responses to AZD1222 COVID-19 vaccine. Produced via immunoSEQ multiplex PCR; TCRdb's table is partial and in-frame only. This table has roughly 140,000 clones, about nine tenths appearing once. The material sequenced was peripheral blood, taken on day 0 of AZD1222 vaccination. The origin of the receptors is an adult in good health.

The CDR3 protein is CASSEAGVGYNEQFF. In DNA form, the CDR3 reads TGTGCCAGCAGTGAAGCGGGGGTAGGCTACAATGAGCAGTTCTTC. The V call is TRBV6-1, the J call TRBJ2-1; D could derive from TRBD1 or TRBD2 (5 bases each). With 0 bases removed from V and 3 bases from J, the gap between germline ends came to 9 bases. This CDR3 spans 15 amino acids. The germline V gene has CDR1 MNHNS and CDR2 SASEGT.

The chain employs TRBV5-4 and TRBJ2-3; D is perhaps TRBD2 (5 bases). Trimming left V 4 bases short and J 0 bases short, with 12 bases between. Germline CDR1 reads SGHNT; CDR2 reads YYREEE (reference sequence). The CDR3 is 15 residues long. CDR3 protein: CASSAEVRSTDTQYF. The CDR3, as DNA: TGTGCCAGCAGCGCGGAGGTTCGTAGCACAGATACGCAGTATTTT. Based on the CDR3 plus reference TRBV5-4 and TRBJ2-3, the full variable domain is ETGVTQSPTHLIKTRGQQVTLRCSSQSGHNTVSWYQQALGQGPQFIFQYYREEENGRGNFPPRFSGLQFPNYSSELNVNALELDDSALYLCASSAEVRSTDTQYFGPGTRLTVL.

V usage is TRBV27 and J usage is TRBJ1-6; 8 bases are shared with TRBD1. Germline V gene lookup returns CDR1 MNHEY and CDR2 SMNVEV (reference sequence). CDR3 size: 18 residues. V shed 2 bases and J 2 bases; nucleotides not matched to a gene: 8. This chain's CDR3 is CASSLGLGQATYNSPLHF. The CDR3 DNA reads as TGTGCCAGCAGTTTAGGCTTGGGACAGGCGACCTATAATTCACCCCTCCACTTT.

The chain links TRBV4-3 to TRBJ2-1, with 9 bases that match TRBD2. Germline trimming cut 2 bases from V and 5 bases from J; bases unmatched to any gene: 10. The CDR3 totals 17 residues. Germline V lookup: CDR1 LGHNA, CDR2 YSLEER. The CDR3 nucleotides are TGCGCCAGCAGCCAATCTTTAGGACTAGCGTCCCACAATGAGCAGTTCTTC. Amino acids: CASSQSLGLASHNEQFF.

In nucleotides, the CDR3 is TGTGCCAGCAGTCTAACCCGGCCGAGCTCCTACGAGCAGTACTTC. Its protein product is CASSLTRPSSYEQYF. The V gene is TRBV6-2 or TRBV6-3, the J gene TRBJ2-7, with D unresolved. The germline V gene encodes CDR1 MNHEY and CDR2 SVGEGT. The V and J ends lost 5 bases and 0 bases respectively, with 14 bases between them. The CDR3 is 15 amino acids.